Shown below are 21 T cell receptor beta chains from a single sample sequenced in a study of T cell responses to AZD1222 COVID-19 vaccine. This table comes from immunoSEQ multiplex PCR, and its TCRdb copy is limited to in-frame clones, with some not included. The data hold around 100,000 clones, with 80% to 95% observed a single time. The specimen was peripheral blood, collected on day 0 of AZD1222 vaccination. Source of these receptors: an adult in good health.

The V gene is TRBV5-1, the J gene TRBJ2-5; D may match TRBD1 or TRBD2 (6 bases each). The CDR3 is 14 residues long. Germline CDR1 is SGHRS and CDR2 is YFSETQ. The V and J ends lost 4 bases and 1 base respectively, with 11 bases between them. DNA of the CDR3: TGCGCCAGCAGCCCCGGGGGCGGCCAAGAGACCCAGTACTTC. Its translation is CASSPGGGQETQYF.

The CDR3: CASSSTTHSGNTIYF. In nucleotides, the CDR3 is TGTGCCAGCAGCTCGACAACTCACTCTGGAAACACCATATATTTT. The V call is TRBV7-3, the J call TRBJ1-3; D gene uncertain. The CDR3 spans 15 residues. Germline V lookup: CDR1 SGHTA, CDR2 FQGTGA. V dropped 4 bases and J dropped 0 bases, with 10 bases sitting between them.

The chain combines TRBV13 with TRBJ2-5; D possibly corresponds to TRBD1 (6 bases). This CDR3 has 14 residues. V was shortened by 1 base and J by 2 bases, with 8 bases between the two germline ends. CDR1 PRHDT and CDR2 FYEKMQ come from the germline V gene (reference sequence). CDR3 in DNA: TGTGCCAGCAGCTTAGTCCAGGGGCAAGAGACCCAGTACTTC. This translates into CASSLVQGQETQYF.

This sequence joins TRBV6-5 and TRBJ2-1; 9 bases fit TRBD2. The CDR3 contains 15 residues. J was trimmed by 6 bases and V by 8 bases; bases with no gene match: 11. Germline V gives CDR1 MNHEY, CDR2 SVGAGI. Written as DNA, the CDR3 is TGTGCCAGCGTTGATAGCGGGAGTGTTTCCAATGAGCAGTTCTTC. It translates to CASVDSGSVSNEQFF.

This chain uses TRBV30 with TRBJ1-1, with TRBD1 matching 12 bases. Germline V lookup: CDR1 GTSNPN, CDR2 SVGIG (reference sequence). The ends lost 5 bases at V and 11 bases at J; junction bases unmatched: 24. This CDR3 is 18 amino acids long. The CDR3 bases are TGTGCCTGGGACTCGACCCGGGGACAGGGGGCTACCGATTTCCCCGCTTTCTTT. Its protein product is CAWDSTRGQGATDFPAFF.

The rearrangement joins TRBV30 to TRBJ1-2; 8 bases line up with TRBD1. CDR3 size: 13 residues. J gave up 3 bases and V 5 bases, and 5 bases lay outside the gene matches. Germline V gives CDR1 GTSNPN, CDR2 SVGIG (reference sequence). CDR3 loop: CAWSTGADYGYTF. In DNA form, the CDR3 reads TGTGCCTGGTCGACAGGGGCTGACTATGGCTACACCTTC.

This chain connects TRBV28 to TRBJ1-1, with 8 bases fitting TRBD1. CDR3 length: 11 amino acids. Trimming cost V 9 bases and J 13 bases; bases outside gene matches: 10. Germline-derived CDR1 and CDR2 are MDHEN and SYDVKM. CDR3 region: CASFRDRLLFF. The DNA for the CDR3 is TGTGCCAGTTTCCGGGACAGGCTTCTTTTCTTT.

The rearrangement links TRBV19 to TRBJ2-5; D is tentatively TRBD1 or TRBD2 (5 bases each). Trimming removed 5 bases at V and 2 bases at J, with 9 bases between. Per germline, CDR1 LNHDA and CDR2 SQIVND (reference sequence). The CDR3 is 13 residues long. The CDR3, as DNA: TGTGCCAGTAGTCTCGGGACGCAAGAGACCCAGTACTTC. It encodes CASSLGTQETQYF.

J is TRBJ1-2 and V is TRBV10-3; D uncertain. Looked up from germline, CDR1 is ENHRY and CDR2 is SYGVKD. Trimming took 0 bases from V and 4 from J, leaving 12 bases between them. The CDR3 loop spans 15 amino acids. The CDR3 region is CAISESLLTGYGYTF. The CDR3 bases are TGTGCCATCAGTGAGTCGCTCTTGACGGGCTATGGCTACACCTTC.

V is TRBV12-5 and J is TRBJ2-7; D call uncertain. This CDR3 has 15 amino acids. The V end lost 0 bases, the J end lost 3 bases, and 12 bases lay between the germline ends. Germline CDR1 is LGHNT and CDR2 is FRNRAP. CDR3 sequence: CASGLVRSSIYEQYF. Here the CDR3 DNA reads TGTGCTAGTGGTTTGGTACGGAGCAGCATCTACGAGCAGTACTTC. Supplemented by reference TRBV12-5 and TRBJ2-7, the full variable domain reads DARVTQTPRHKVTEMGQEVTMRCQPILGHNTVFWYRQTMMQGLELLAYFRNRAPLDDSGMPKDRFSAEMPDATLATLKIQPSEPRDSAVYFCASGLVRSSIYEQYFGPGTRLTVT.

The V gene is TRBV29-1, the J gene TRBJ2-5; unclear D gene. Germline loops: CDR1 SQVTM, CDR2 ANQGSEA. The CDR3 runs to 11 residues. Trimming shortened V by 7 bases and J by 3 bases, and 9 bases separated the two germline ends. This CDR3 is CSADTEETQYF. The CDR3 DNA reads as TGCAGCGCCGACACTGAAGAGACCCAGTACTTC.

The V call is TRBV15, the J call TRBJ2-5; a weak D match, TRBD2 (5 bases). The CDR3 totals 13 residues. Germline V CDR1 and CDR2: LNHNV, YYDKDF (reference sequence). Trimming stripped 1 base from V and 3 bases from J, with 6 bases between. CDR3 protein: CATSRGGEETQYF. The CDR3 DNA is TGTGCCACCAGCAGAGGGGGAGAAGAGACCCAGTACTTC.

The chain recombines TRBV2 with TRBJ1-2, with 8 bases identical to TRBD1. Trimming took 5 bases from V and 2 from J; bases not matched to a gene: 4. Germline V gene data show CDR1 as SNHLY and CDR2 as FYNNEI. The CDR3 spans 14 residues. CDR3: CASSPRTGNYGYTF. CDR3 nucleotide sequence: TGTGCCAGCAGTCCCCGGACAGGGAACTATGGCTACACCTTC.

The genes are TRBV6-5 and TRBJ1-6, with 8 bases aligning to TRBD1. Trimming cost V 4 bases and J 9 bases; bases outside gene matches: 8. The CDR3 is 15 amino acids. CDR1 is MNHEY, CDR2 SVGAGI, per germline. The CDR3, as DNA: TGTGCCAGCAGTTTCCTGACAGGGGACGCTTCACCCCTCCACTTT. Translated: CASSFLTGDASPLHF.

V gene TRBV10-3 combines with J gene TRBJ1-4; 12 nucleotides line up with TRBD1. CDR1 and CDR2 (germline): ENHRY, SYGVKD. The trim removed 8 bases at V and 8 bases at J, leaving 6 bases unmatched. This CDR3 spans 14 amino acids. In nucleotides, the CDR3 is TGTGCCATCGGTGGGGGACAGGGGGCCGAAAAACTGTTTTTT. Protein product: CAIGGGQGAEKLFF.

The rearrangement joins TRBV7-2 to TRBJ1-5; no firm D call. The CDR3 totals 13 residues. The ends were cut back, 2 bases at V and 4 bases at J, with 6 bases in the middle. From germline, CDR1 is SGHTA and CDR2 FQGNSA. The CDR3 loop reads CASSLWGNQPQHF. CDR3 nucleotide sequence: TGTGCCAGCAGCTTATGGGGAAATCAGCCCCAGCATTTT.

This chain joins TRBV12-5 and TRBJ2-1; TRBD2 matches 10 bases. From germline, CDR1 is LGHNT and CDR2 FRNRAP. This CDR3 contains 17 residues. Germline trimming cut 0 bases from V and 8 bases from J; bases unmatched to any gene: 10. CDR3 DNA sequence: TGTGCTAGTGGTTTGGTAAGAGTGTCTAGCGGGAGCCATGAGCAGTTCTTC. Protein: CASGLVRVSSGSHEQFF.

The chain uses TRBV2 and TRBJ2-7, with 8 bases matching TRBD1. From germline, CDR1 is SNHLY and CDR2 FYNNEI. With V trimmed by 7 bases and J by 4 bases, 6 bases remained unmatched. This CDR3 region has 13 residues. The CDR3 here is CASTGQGNYEQYF. CDR3 DNA sequence: TGTGCCAGCACCGGACAGGGTAATTACGAGCAGTACTTC.

V is TRBV4-2 and J is TRBJ1-4; the match to TRBD1 covers 8 bases. The CDR3 consists of 17 residues. The J segment lost 4 bases and the V segment lost 4 bases, leaving 11 bases of the junction unmatched. Looked up from germline, CDR1 is LGHNA and CDR2 is YNFKEQ. The CDR3 here is CASSLSNKGQGNEKLFF. DNA for the CDR3: TGTGCCAGCAGCCTGTCAAACAAAGGACAGGGTAATGAAAAACTGTTTTTT.

The V gene is TRBV5-1, the J gene TRBJ2-3; 8 bases map to TRBD1. The length of the CDR3 is 13 residues. V shed 9 bases, J shed 3 bases, and the junction held 6 bases outside the gene matches. Germline lookup yields CDR1 SGHRS and CDR2 YFSETQ. Here the CDR3 reads CATQGAWTDTQYF. CDR3 in DNA: TGCGCCACTCAGGGGGCTTGGACAGATACGCAGTATTTT.

The gene calls are TRBV10-1 and TRBJ2-3; D perhaps matches TRBD2 (6 bases). CDR1 WNHNN and CDR2 SYGVQD come from the germline V gene (reference sequence). V was shortened by 8 bases and J by 4 bases, with 16 bases between the two germline ends. The CDR3 totals 14 residues. This CDR3 reads CASGTGTPPDTQYF. Written as DNA, the CDR3 is TGCGCCAGCGGGACCGGGACTCCCCCAGATACGCAGTATTTT.